The 4 T cell receptor beta chains below come from one sample, sequenced in a study of T-cell memory formation after mild COVID-19. MiXCR was run by TCRdb on the 5' RACE reads, yielding one entry per CDR3 protein. The sample contains 65,000 to 95,000 distinct CDR3 sequences, about 13% of which appear only once. Specimen: PBMCs or a T cell subset sorted from them (not recorded which). The receptors shown here come from a man between 18 and 35 years old who had mild COVID-19 (a few samples of this study predate the infection). Cell type and time point are not known.

This clonotype was observed at least ten times. The chain employs TRBV7-6 and TRBJ2-7; TRBD1 agrees at 8 bases. After removal of 5 bases from V and 3 bases from J, the junction contained 6 bases not matched to a gene. CDR3 size: 14 residues. Germline assignment: CDR1 SGHVS and CDR2 FNYEAQ. This CDR3 reads CASSDRDRNYEQYF. CDR3 DNA sequence: TGTGCCAGCAGCGACCGGGACAGGAACTACGAGCAGTACTTC.

The CDR3 DNA follows: TGTGCCAGCAGCGTAGGGGCTAGTCGGCATGAGCAGTTCTTC. Protein product: CASSVGASRHEQFF. The chain links TRBV9 to TRBJ2-1, with unresolved D. Germline CDR1 is SGDLS and CDR2 is YYNGEE. The CDR3 has 14 amino acids. The germline V and J ends were trimmed by 0 bases and 8 bases, with 12 bases remaining between them.

This clonotype was counted at least ten times. The CDR3 loop reads CASSPDSHPREQYF. The CDR3 DNA reads as TGTGCCAGCAGCCCAGACAGCCACCCTCGTGAGCAGTACTTC. The V and J genes are TRBV7-9 and TRBJ2-7, with a possible D match to TRBD1 (5 bases). CDR1 is SEHNR, CDR2 FQNEAQ, per germline (reference sequence). V lost 5 bases and J lost 7, with 18 bases in between. The CDR3 covers 14 residues. Using reference TRBV7-9 and TRBJ2-7 for the parts outside the CDR3, the full variable domain is DTGVSQNPRHKITKRGQNVTFRCDPISEHNRLYWYRQTLGQGPEFLTYFQNEAQLEKSRLLSDRFSAERPKGSFSTLEIQRTEQGDSAMYLCASSPDSHPREQYFGPGTRLTVT.

With respect to this clonotype: No DNA is shown, since the ends of the CDR3 on it are uncertain; the CDR3 is the one TCRdb lists. The chain employs TRBV5-5 and TRBJ2-1; the table's D call TRBD2 went unverified against the DNA. The germline V gene has CDR1 SGHKS and CDR2 YYEKEE (reference sequence). From its first to its last residue, the CDR3 has 14 amino acids. The CDR3 protein is CASSFGNGEGEQFF.